This TCR beta chain was recorded in a study of tumor-infiltrating lymphocytes in primary liver carcinoma. Study conclusions and caveats: Representation across all five tumor regions was limited to only about 7.5-25% of top clones.

The source material, about 18-31 mg of unsorted bulk tissue, was used to co-extract RNA and DNA. TCR beta cDNA was reverse-transcribed from about 0.45 ug of total RNA. The reaction used a constant-region primer and ProtoScript II reverse transcriptase. Three-round nested multiplex PCR performed with slightly modified ARM-PCR produced the TCR beta libraries. For roughly 10 cycles apiece, the opening two PCR rounds ran with TRBV1-TRBV30 forward primers and a C-beta reverse primer. TCRdb re-derived calls from the multiplex PCR reads in MiXCR, one entry per CDR3 protein. The table records 30,000 to 40,000 distinct CDR3 sequences, just under 75% of them present only once. After removal of 4 bases from V and 3 bases from J, the junction contained 16 bases not matched to a gene. Germline V gene sequence: CDR1 MGHRA, CDR2 YSYEKL. The CDR3 totals 18 residues. With regard to this clonotype: The antigen is undetermined.

This chain joins TRBV4-1 and TRBJ2-3; the match to TRBD2 covers 7 bases. Sequences were obtained from liver tumor tissue from sampling region 4. Subset here: tumor region T4, right-lateral pole. The clonotype was recovered from a middle-aged man with primary liver carcinoma and hepatitis B virus infection. The CDR3 is CASSLRVTSVGKTDTQYF. CDR3 bases: TGCGCCAGCAGCCTTCGGGTCACTAGCGTGGGAAAAACAGATACGCAGTATTTT.